The clone carrying this TCR beta chain came up a few times. As yet, its antigen is unknown. This sample was included in a study of T cell repertoires in cytomegalovirus infection. Study conclusions and caveats: HLA-C-restricted CMV clonotypes gave the most frequent clonotype in two of eight donors.

A single record per CDR3 protein comes from TCRdb applying MiXCR to the reads. The table has 600,000 to 800,000 distinct CDR3 sequences, roughly a quarter seen once. Trimming cost V 4 bases and J 7 bases, with 11 bases left between them. Germline values: CDR1 SGHVS, CDR2 FNYEAQ. This CDR3 has 13 amino acids. Sequenced input: CD8+ T cells from PBMCs. This TCR derives from a human donor in good health (CMV status not recorded). Some clones in this sample may be carry-over from other donors' samples. The genes are TRBV7-6 and TRBJ2-1, with D perhaps matching TRBD2 (6 bases). The CDR3 spells CASSSGEANEQFF. CDR3 bases: TGTGCCAGCAGCTCGGGGGAGGCGAATGAGCAGTTCTTC.